This TCR beta chain was sequenced for a study of blood T cell repertoires in COVID-19. Profiling relied on immunoSEQ multiplex PCR, and the TCRdb table lists in-frame clones only, not all of them. The sample lists a few hundred thousand clones, about 88% occurring once. In germline, CDR1 is LGHDT, CDR2 YNNKEL (reference sequence). This CDR3 spans 19 amino acids. V was cut by 2 bases and J by 0 bases, with 17 bases left in between. Sequencing used peripheral blood. This rearrangement joins TRBV3-1 (or the pseudogene TRBV3-2) to TRBJ2-6; D might be TRBD1 (6 bases). This clonotype was sampled from a woman aged 25 to 39 with COVID-19, enrolled during active disease. CDR3 sequence reads: CASSQRRPGVYSGANVLTF. In nucleotides, the CDR3 is TGTGCCAGCAGCCAACGTCGGCCAGGGGTATACTCTGGGGCCAACGTCCTGACTTTC.